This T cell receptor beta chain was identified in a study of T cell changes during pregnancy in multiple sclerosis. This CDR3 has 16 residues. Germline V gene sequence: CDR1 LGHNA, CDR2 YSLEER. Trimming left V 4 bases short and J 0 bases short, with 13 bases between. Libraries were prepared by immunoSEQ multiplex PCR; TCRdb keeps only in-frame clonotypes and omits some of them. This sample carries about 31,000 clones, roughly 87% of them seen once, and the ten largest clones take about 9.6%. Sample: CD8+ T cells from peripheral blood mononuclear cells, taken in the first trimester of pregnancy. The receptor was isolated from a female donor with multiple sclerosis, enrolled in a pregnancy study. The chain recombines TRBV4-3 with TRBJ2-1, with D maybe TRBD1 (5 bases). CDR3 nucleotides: TGCGCCAGCAGCCGCCTGACAGCGAGCTCCTACAATGAGCAGTTCTTC. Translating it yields CASSRLTASSYNEQFF.